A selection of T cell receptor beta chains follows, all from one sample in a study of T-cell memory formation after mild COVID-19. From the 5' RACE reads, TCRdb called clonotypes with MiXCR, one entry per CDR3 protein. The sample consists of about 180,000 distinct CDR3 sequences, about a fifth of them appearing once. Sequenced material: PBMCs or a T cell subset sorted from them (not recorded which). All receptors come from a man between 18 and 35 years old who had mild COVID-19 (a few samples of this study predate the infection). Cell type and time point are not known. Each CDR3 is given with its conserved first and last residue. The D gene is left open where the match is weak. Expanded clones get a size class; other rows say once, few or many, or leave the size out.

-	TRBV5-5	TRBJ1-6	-	CASSSGQGKDSPLHF	TGTGCCAGCAGCTCCGGGCAGGGGAAGGATTCACCCCTCCACTTT
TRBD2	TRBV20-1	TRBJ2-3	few	CSAIAGSTDTQYF	TGCAGTGCAATAGCGGGGAGCACAGATACGCAGTATTTT
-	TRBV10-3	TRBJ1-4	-	CASKAREGANEKLFF	TGTGCCAGCAAAGCCCGGGAGGGTGCTAATGAAAAACTGTTTTTT
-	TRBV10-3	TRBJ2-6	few	CAIKEAPVGANVLTF	TGTGCCATCAAGGAGGCTCCGGTCGGGGCCAACGTCCTGACTTTC
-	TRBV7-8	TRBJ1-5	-	CASSLSPDQPQHF	TGTGCCAGCAGCTTATCTCCGGATCAGCCCCAGCATTTT
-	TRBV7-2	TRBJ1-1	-	CASSLGNWGETEAFF	TGTGCCAGCAGCTTAGGTAATTGGGGGGAGACTGAAGCTTTCTTT
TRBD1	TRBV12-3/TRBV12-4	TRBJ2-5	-	CASSRDRYQETQYF	TGTGCCAGCAGTCGGGACAGGTACCAAGAGACCCAGTACTTC
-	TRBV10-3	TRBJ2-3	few	CAISVTRTDTQYF	TGTGCCATCAGTGTGACTCGCACAGATACGCAGTATTTT
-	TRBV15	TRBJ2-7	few	CATSRGNSYEQYF	TGTGCCACCAGCAGAGGCAACTCCTACGAGCAGTACTTC
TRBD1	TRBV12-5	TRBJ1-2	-	CASGLEMADGQGYGYTF	TGTGCTAGTGGTTTGGAGATGGCAGATGGACAGGGCTATGGCTACACCTTC
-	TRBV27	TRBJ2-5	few	CASSLRGAGETQYF	TGTGCCAGCAGTTTGAGGGGGGCCGGAGAGACCCAGTACTTC
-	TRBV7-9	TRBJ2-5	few	CASTIQETQYF	TGTGCCAGCACCATCCAGGAGACCCAGTACTTC
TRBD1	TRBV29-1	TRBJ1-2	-	CSVAPNRGGGYTF	TGCAGCGTTGCACCGAACAGGGGGGGAGGCTACACCTTC
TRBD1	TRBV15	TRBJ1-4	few	CATSRGGQAREKLFF	TGTGCCACCAGCAGAGGGGGACAGGCACGGGAAAAACTGTTTTTT
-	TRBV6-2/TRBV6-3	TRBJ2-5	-	CASSTVRRGAQTQYF	TGTGCCAGCAGTACAGTCCGACGAGGGGCCCAGACCCAGTACTTC
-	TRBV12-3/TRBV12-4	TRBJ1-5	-	CASSFRQASNQPQHF	TGTGCCAGCAGTTTTCGGCAGGCTAGCAATCAGCCCCAGCATTTT
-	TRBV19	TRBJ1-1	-	CASSLTGRGRRTEAFF	TGTGCCAGTTCTCTAACGGGGCGGGGGCGGCGAACTGAAGCTTTCTTT
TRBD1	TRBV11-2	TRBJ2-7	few	CASSSLRDRGYEQYF	TGTGCCAGCAGCTCCCTCCGGGACAGGGGCTACGAGCAGTACTTC
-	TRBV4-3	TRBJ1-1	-	CASSQVPTENTEAFF	TGCGCCAGCAGCCAAGTACCTACGGAGAACACTGAAGCTTTCTTT
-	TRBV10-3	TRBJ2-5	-	CAISPTGGAGETQYF	TGTGCCATCAGTCCTACAGGGGGGGCCGGTGAGACCCAGTACTTC
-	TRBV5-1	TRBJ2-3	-	CASSPERANHPQYF	TGCGCCAGCAGCCCGGAGAGGGCCAACCACCCGCAGTATTTT
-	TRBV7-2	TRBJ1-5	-	CASSRTVDNQPQHF	TGTGCCAGCAGCCGGACGGTTGACAATCAGCCCCAGCATTTT
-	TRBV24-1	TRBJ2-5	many	CATSDASQGKETQYF	TGTGCCACCAGTGACGCTTCACAGGGTAAAGAGACCCAGTACTTC
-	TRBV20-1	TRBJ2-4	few	CSARVGGIQYF	TGCAGTGCTAGAGTAGGGGGCATTCAGTACTTC
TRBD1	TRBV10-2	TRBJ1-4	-	CASGGQGPRKLFF	TGCGCCAGCGGTGGACAGGGTCCTAGAAAACTGTTTTTT
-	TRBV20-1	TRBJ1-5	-	CSALRQAVDQPQHF	TGCAGTGCCTTGAGACAGGCTGTGGATCAGCCCCAGCATTTT
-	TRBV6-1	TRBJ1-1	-	CASSSPGLGTEAFF	TGTGCCAGCAGTTCGCCAGGGCTGGGCACTGAAGCTTTCTTT
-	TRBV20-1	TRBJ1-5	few	CLGDRRQPQHF	TGCCTGGGGGACCGGCGTCAGCCCCAGCATTTT
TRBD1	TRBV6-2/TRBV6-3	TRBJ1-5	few	CASRAGQGGQPQHF	TGTGCCAGCAGGGCGGGACAGGGAGGCCAGCCCCAGCATTTT
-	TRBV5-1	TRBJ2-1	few	CASGNYNEQFF	TGCGCCAGCGGGAATTACAATGAGCAGTTCTTC
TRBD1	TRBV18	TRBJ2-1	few	CASSRDRLDNEQFF	TGTGCCAGCTCACGGGACAGGTTGGACAATGAGCAGTTCTTC
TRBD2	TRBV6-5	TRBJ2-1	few	CASSYDAGTSMNEQFF	TGTGCCAGCAGTTACGATGCCGGGACTAGTATGAATGAGCAGTTCTTC
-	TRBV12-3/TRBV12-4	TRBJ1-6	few	CASSLSPAGPLHF	TGTGCCAGCAGTTTATCCCCCGCCGGACCCCTCCACTTT
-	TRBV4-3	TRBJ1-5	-	CASSQDIGQPQHF	TGCGCCAGCAGCCAAGATATAGGTCAGCCCCAGCATTTT
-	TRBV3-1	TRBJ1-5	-	CASSPGPGPQHF	TGTGCCAGCAGCCCCGGGCCGGGGCCCCAGCATTTT
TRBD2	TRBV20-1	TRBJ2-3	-	CSANPAGGNTDTQYF	TGCAGTGCCAACCCGGCGGGGGGTAACACAGATACGCAGTATTTT
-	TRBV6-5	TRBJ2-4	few	CASSQAHGGGDIQYF	TGTGCCAGCAGCCAGGCCCACGGGGGAGGCGACATTCAGTACTTC
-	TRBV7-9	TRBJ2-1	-	CASSQRVREQFF	TGTGCCAGCAGTCAAAGGGTTCGGGAGCAGTTCTTC
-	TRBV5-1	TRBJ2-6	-	CASSLGPSGANVLTF	TGCGCCAGCAGCTTGGGTCCCTCTGGGGCCAACGTCCTGACTTTC
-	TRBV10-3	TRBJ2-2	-	CAISDGYTPGTGELFF	TGTGCCATCAGTGACGGCTACACCCCCGGGACCGGGGAGCTGTTTTTT
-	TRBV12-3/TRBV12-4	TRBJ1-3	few	CASRVSVSGNTIYF	TGTGCCAGCAGAGTCAGCGTCTCTGGAAACACCATATATTTT
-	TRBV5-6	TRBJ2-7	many	CASSFGFPYEQYF	TGTGCCAGCAGCTTCGGTTTCCCCTACGAGCAGTACTTC
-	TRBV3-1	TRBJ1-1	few	CASSPHDPNTEAFF	TGTGCCAGCAGCCCCCATGACCCCAACACTGAAGCTTTCTTT
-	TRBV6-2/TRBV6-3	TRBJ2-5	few	CASSPGNSEETQYF	TGTGCCAGCAGTCCCGGGAATAGCGAAGAGACCCAGTACTTC